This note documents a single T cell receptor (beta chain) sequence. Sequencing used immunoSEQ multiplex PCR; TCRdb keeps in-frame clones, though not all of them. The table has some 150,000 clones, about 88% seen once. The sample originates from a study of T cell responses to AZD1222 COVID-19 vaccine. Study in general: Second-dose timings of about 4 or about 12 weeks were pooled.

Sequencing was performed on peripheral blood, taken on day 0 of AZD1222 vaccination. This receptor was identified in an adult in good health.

The CDR3 bases are TGTGCCAGTAGTAAAAGGGACAGCCTGAACACTGAAGCTTTCTTT. Protein product: CASSKRDSLNTEAFF. This chain connects TRBV19 to TRBJ1-1; 7 bases match TRBD1. The length of the CDR3 is 15 residues. Germline V gene lookup returns CDR1 LNHDA and CDR2 SQIVND (reference sequence). Trimming took 4 bases from V and 0 from J; bases not matched to a gene: 5.